A single TCR beta chain is shown here with its context. This sample was included in a study of regulatory T cells in long-lasting Graves disease. V was shortened by 3 bases and J by 0 bases, with 15 bases between the two germline ends. The length of the CDR3 is 15 residues. From germline, CDR1 is DFQATT and CDR2 SNEGSKA (reference sequence). The time point is: persistent/refractory GD, antithyroid drugs over 5 years with positive TRAb. The TCR library was made from RNA that had been extracted from PBMCs in TRIzol. Investigators prepared the TCR beta libraries by applying iRepertoire HTBI primers and Arm-PCR of CDR3 regions. Study processing details: Samples jointly harbored 60 to 70 TRBV and over 11 TRBJ segments. A single record per CDR3 protein comes from TCRdb applying MiXCR to the multiplex PCR reads. The V and J calls and clone size are TCRdb's, not the authors'. Here the sample spans some 370,000 distinct CDR3 sequences, roughly 24% being singletons.

Sequenced material: peripheral blood mononuclear cells (PBMCs), taken when the disease was refractory, from a patient treated with antithyroid drugs. This chain joins TRBV20-1 and TRBJ2-7; tentative D call: TRBD2 (6 bases). The sequence was collected from a woman in her forties with Graves disease. The CDR3 here is CSASDVAASSYEQYF. CDR3 in DNA: TGCAGTGCTAGCGATGTAGCGGCGAGCTCCTACGAGCAGTACTTC.